The 27 T cell receptor beta chains in this list originate from one sample, sequenced in a study of blood T cell repertoires in COVID-19. Sequencing was performed with immunoSEQ multiplex PCR; in TCRdb, only in-frame clones are kept and a portion is missing. The table shows 150,000 or so clones, with just under 90% occurring only once. The sequenced material came from peripheral blood. The receptors shown here come from a woman between 70 and 85 years old with COVID-19, enrolled during active disease.

This chain uses TRBV28 with TRBJ1-2; 9 positions match TRBD1. Germline V gene sequence: CDR1 MDHEN, CDR2 SYDVKM. The CDR3 extends over 16 amino acids. V was clipped by 11 bases and J by 7 bases; unmatched bases: 20. As DNA, the CDR3 is TGTGCCGGAGGAATGGACAGGGGTGTTTTCTCGTCTGGCTACACCTTC. The encoded protein is CAGGMDRGVFSSGYTF.

The chain joins TRBV14 to TRBJ2-5, with 9 nucleotides matching TRBD2. Germline loops: CDR1 SGHDN, CDR2 FVKESK. There are 17 residues in the CDR3. V dropped 4 bases and J dropped 4; count of bases not matched to a gene: 13. The CDR3, as DNA: TGTGCCAGCAGCCGCCGAGTCCCGCTAGCGGGGCTAGAGACCCAGTACTTC. Its protein product is CASSRRVPLAGLETQYF.

This clone has only a few counts. The V and J genes are TRBV2 and TRBJ1-1, with 7 bases identical to TRBD1. The length of the CDR3 is 15 residues. J gave up 7 bases and V 8 bases, and 16 bases lay outside the gene matches. CDR1 is SNHLY, CDR2 FYNNEI, per germline. The CDR3 DNA reads TGTGCCAGCGGAACCCCGACAGGGTCTGGGGGTGAAGCTTTCTTT. Protein product: CASGTPTGSGGEAFF.

V gene TRBV18 combines with J gene TRBJ1-6; D gene unclear. Per germline, CDR1 KGHSH and CDR2 LQKENI. The CDR3 is made up of 15 amino acids. Deletions cut 2 bases from V and 0 bases from J, with 5 bases between. The CDR3 here is CASSPTVSYNSPLHF. The CDR3 DNA follows: TGTGCCAGCTCACCAACAGTCTCCTATAATTCACCCCTCCACTTT.

This sequence joins TRBV28 and TRBJ1-1, with 7 bases that match TRBD1. The CDR3 has 15 residues. V was pared by 5 bases and J by 2 bases, with 8 bases of the junction left unmatched. From germline, CDR1 is MDHEN and CDR2 SYDVKM. In nucleotides, the CDR3 is TGTGCCAGCAGTAGCGGACAGGTTTTCAACACTGAAGCTTTCTTT. Protein product: CASSSGQVFNTEAFF. Drawing the rest from reference TRBV28 and TRBJ1-1, the complete variable domain is DVKVTQSSRYLVKRTGEKVFLECVQDMDHENMFWYRQDPGLGLRLIYFSYDVKMKEKGDIPEGYSVSREKKERFSLILESASTNQTSMYLCASSSGQVFNTEAFFGQGTRLTVV.

The rearrangement joins TRBV19 to TRBJ2-5; TRBD1 is a possible D gene (7 bases). Trimming cost V 6 bases and J 5 bases, with 13 bases left between them. This CDR3 has 13 amino acids. The germline CDR1 and CDR2 sequences are LNHDA and SQIVND (reference sequence). The CDR3 spells CASSQQGTETQYF. CDR3 sequence (DNA): TGTGCCAGTAGCCAACAGGGGACTGAGACCCAGTACTTC.

Remarks on this clone: The junction shows a germline mismatch at one end, possibly a read error. The CDR3 loop is CASSRAGTNYGYTF. CDR3 bases: TGCGCCAGCAGTCGAGCGGGGACAAACTACGGCTACACCTTC. The chain is built from TRBV5-1 and TRBJ1-2; tentative D call: TRBD1 (6 bases). CDR1 and CDR2 from the germline V gene are SGHRS and YFSETQ. There are 14 residues in the CDR3. Drawing the rest from reference TRBV5-1 and TRBJ1-2, the complete variable domain is KAGVTQTPRYLIKTRGQQVTLSCSPISGHRSVSWYQQTPGQGLQFLFEYFSETQRNKGNFPGRFSGRQFSNSRSEMNVSTLELGDSALYLCASSRAGTNYGYTFGSGTRLTVV.

In its sample, this clone was seen once. In DNA form, the CDR3 reads TGTGCCAGCAGTCTCGGACTAGCGGGGGATCCCTACGAGCAGTACTTC. Amino acids: CASSLGLAGDPYEQYF. J is TRBJ2-7 and V is TRBV28, with 13 bases fitting TRBD2. The V and J ends lost 5 bases and 2 bases, in that order; junction bases with no gene match: 6. Germline V gene lookup returns CDR1 MDHEN and CDR2 SYDVKM. This CDR3 region has 16 residues. The full variable domain, with the rest looked up from reference TRBV28 and TRBJ2-7, is DVKVTQSSRYLVKRTGEKVFLECVQDMDHENMFWYRQDPGLGLRLIYFSYDVKMKEKGDIPEGYSVSREKKERFSLILESASTNQTSMYLCASSLGLAGDPYEQYFGPGTRLTVT.

This chain links TRBV15 with TRBJ2-3, with unresolved D. The CDR3 spans 13 residues. V dropped 3 bases and J dropped 3 bases, with 7 bases sitting between them. CDR1 and CDR2 from the germline V gene are LNHNV and YYDKDF (reference sequence). The CDR3 protein is CATSRTMTDTQYF. The CDR3 DNA reads as TGTGCCACCAGCAGGACAATGACAGATACGCAGTATTTT.

This sequence joins TRBV6-6 and TRBJ1-2, with 7 positions matching TRBD1. The CDR3 has 12 amino acids. Looked up from germline, CDR1 is MNHNY and CDR2 is SVGAGI (reference sequence). Trimming cost V 6 bases and J 4 bases; bases outside gene matches: 2. The DNA for the CDR3 is TGTGCCAGCAGAAGGGACAGCTATGGCTACACCTTC. Encoded protein: CASRRDSYGYTF.

The gene calls are TRBV7-9 and TRBJ1-4; 8 bases agree with TRBD1. Germline CDR1 and CDR2: SEHNR and FQNEAQ (reference sequence). CDR3 length: 15 amino acids. With V trimmed by 5 bases and J by 7 bases, 9 bases remained unmatched. The CDR3 DNA is TGTGCCAGCAGCCCATCGACAGGGGTTGGTGAAAAACTGTTTTTT. Protein product: CASSPSTGVGEKLFF.

J is TRBJ2-6 and V is TRBV12-5; 7 nucleotides line up with TRBD2. Trimming cost V 4 bases and J 3 bases; bases outside gene matches: 6. Germline CDR1 reads LGHNT; CDR2 reads FRNRAP. This CDR3 is 16 amino acids long. CDR3: CASGSAGEGGANVLTF. As DNA, the CDR3 is TGTGCTAGTGGTTCCGCGGGGGAAGGTGGGGCCAACGTCCTGACTTTC.

V is TRBV19 and J is TRBJ2-1, with D tentatively TRBD2 (7 bases). The length of the CDR3 is 18 residues. CDR1 and CDR2 (germline): LNHDA, SQIVND (reference sequence). The ends were cut back, 4 bases at V and 0 bases at J, with 19 bases in the middle. Here the CDR3 DNA reads TGTGCCAGTAGTAGCGGCGGGGGCGGGGGTAGCTCCTACAATGAGCAGTTCTTC. Its translation is CASSSGGGGGSSYNEQFF.

V is TRBV28 and J is TRBJ1-2, with a weak D call TRBD1 (5 bases). The CDR3 sequence is 14 residues long. CDR1 and CDR2 from the germline V gene are MDHEN and SYDVKM. V was shortened by 6 bases and J by 5 bases, with 16 bases between the two germline ends. In DNA, the CDR3 is TGTGCCAGCAGCCCTCAGGGTTATGGATATGGCTACACCTTC. This sequence encodes CASSPQGYGYGYTF.

V and J are TRBV28 and TRBJ1-3; D is undetermined. Looked up from germline, CDR1 is MDHEN and CDR2 is SYDVKM. V lost 3 bases and J 0 bases, leaving 9 bases between the germline ends. The CDR3 has 15 residues. CDR3 protein: CASSLPLGSGNTIYF. The CDR3 DNA is TGTGCCAGCAGTTTGCCACTAGGCTCTGGAAACACCATATATTTT.

The CDR3 region has the DNA TGCGCCAGCAGCACCGACAGGGCCGTAGCCTACGAGCAGTACTTC. Protein: CASSTDRAVAYEQYF. The chain recombines TRBV5-1 with TRBJ2-7, with 7 bases that match TRBD1. Per germline, CDR1 SGHRS and CDR2 YFSETQ. V was clipped by 4 bases and J by 2 bases; unmatched bases: 9. This CDR3 has 15 residues.

The genes are TRBV18 and TRBJ1-3; D gene unclear. Germline loops: CDR1 KGHSH, CDR2 LQKENI. The CDR3 has 15 amino acids. Deletions cut 1 base from V and 0 bases from J, with 7 bases between. The CDR3 nucleotides read TGTGCCAGCTCACCACGTGACATCTCTGGAAACACCATATATTTT. Its protein is CASSPRDISGNTIYF.

In DNA form, the CDR3 reads TGTGCCAGTAGTATTCGCTCGGGGGAGAATCAGCCCCAGCATTTT. Translated, it gives CASSIRSGENQPQHF. V and J are TRBV19 and TRBJ1-5; D might be TRBD1 (5 bases). The V end was cut by 3 bases, the J end by 4 bases, with 13 bases between. Per germline, CDR1 LNHDA and CDR2 SQIVND (reference sequence). This CDR3 comprises 15 residues.

This clone was counted a few times. The gene calls are TRBV10-2 and TRBJ1-5, with 8 positions matching TRBD1. With V trimmed by 6 bases and J by 4 bases, 8 bases remained unmatched. The CDR3 length is 15 residues. Germline lookup yields CDR1 WSHSY and CDR2 SAAADI. The CDR3 is CASSPGQADNQPQHF. DNA for the CDR3: TGCGCCAGCAGCCCGGGACAGGCGGATAATCAGCCCCAGCATTTT.

The J gene is TRBJ1-3, the V gene TRBV5-1; TRBD1 aligns across 10 bases. J gave up 2 bases and V 2 bases, and 13 bases lay outside the gene matches. Germline CDR1 is SGHRS and CDR2 is YFSETQ. The CDR3 is 19 residues long. CDR3 residues: CASSFSGTGASGTGNTIYF. CDR3 DNA sequence: TGCGCCAGCAGCTTCTCCGGGACAGGGGCGTCTGGGACTGGAAACACCATATATTTT. The full variable domain, with the rest looked up from reference TRBV5-1 and TRBJ1-3, is KAGVTQTPRYLIKTRGQQVTLSCSPISGHRSVSWYQQTPGQGLQFLFEYFSETQRNKGNFPGRFSGRQFSNSRSEMNVSTLELGDSALYLCASSFSGTGASGTGNTIYFGEGSWLTVV.

The chain recombines TRBV11-2 with TRBJ2-7; 10 nucleotides line up with TRBD2. The V gene's germline CDR1 is SGHAT and CDR2 FQNNGV. With 0 bases clipped from V and 2 bases from J, the junction kept 4 bases outside the gene matches. This CDR3 has 16 amino acids. This CDR3 reads CASSLDASGGPYEQYF. For the CDR3, the DNA is TGTGCCAGCAGCTTAGATGCTAGCGGGGGTCCCTACGAGCAGTACTTC.

The chain carries TRBV5-5 and TRBJ1-6; 9 bases are a match to TRBD1. V dropped 0 bases and J dropped 6; count of bases not matched to a gene: 7. Germline V lookup: CDR1 SGHKS, CDR2 YYEKEE (reference sequence). The CDR3 has 17 residues. The CDR3 loop reads CASSLGGGQGRNSPLHF. In DNA form, the CDR3 reads TGTGCCAGCAGCTTGGGAGGGGGACAGGGTCGTAATTCACCCCTCCACTTT.

This clone was seen just once. The chain links TRBV5-4 to TRBJ2-3; 11 nucleotides match TRBD2. Per germline, CDR1 SGHNT and CDR2 YYREEE (reference sequence). Trimming at V came to 4 bases and at J to 5 bases, leaving 3 bases not matched to a gene. The CDR3 is made up of 14 amino acids. The CDR3 nucleotides read TGTGCCAGCAGCCCCGGACTAGCGGGAGATACGCAGTATTTT. Translated: CASSPGLAGDTQYF.

V is TRBV2 and J is TRBJ1-2, with 7 bases matching TRBD1. CDR3 length equals 14 residues. The germline gives CDR1 SNHLY, CDR2 FYNNEI. The V gene end was trimmed by 6 bases and the J gene end by 5 bases; junction bases not matched to a gene: 9. CDR3 sequence: CASSGTALRYGYTF. The CDR3 region has the DNA TGTGCCAGCAGCGGGACAGCACTTCGGTATGGCTACACCTTC.

The V gene is TRBV19, the J gene TRBJ1-4; D uncertain. V lost 7 bases to trimming and J lost 6 bases, with 12 bases between them. The CDR3 consists of 13 residues. CDR1 LNHDA and CDR2 SQIVND come from the germline V gene (reference sequence). CDR3 sequence reads: CASTTTRDEKLFF. The CDR3 DNA reads as TGTGCCAGTACCACGACTAGGGATGAAAAACTGTTTTTT.

The chain employs TRBV6-4 and TRBJ2-1, with TRBD2 identical over 14 bases. CDR1 is MRHNA, CDR2 SNTAGT, per germline. CDR3 length: 15 residues. The V and J ends lost 6 bases and 8 bases, in that order; junction bases with no gene match: 6. CDR3 in DNA: TGTGCCAGCAGGAGGACTAGCGGGGGGTTCGATGAGCAGTTCTTC. Encoded protein: CASRRTSGGFDEQFF.

About this clone itself: One junction end disagrees with the germline gene, perhaps due to a read error. The V and J genes are TRBV28 and TRBJ2-5, with 10 bases identical to TRBD2. This CDR3 comprises 18 residues. CDR1 and CDR2 from the germline V gene are MDHEN and SYDVKM. The CDR3 DNA sequence: TGTGCCAGCAGCTTATCCCGCGGGCTAGCGGGGGCGGGGGAGACCCAGTACTTC. Protein product: CASSLSRGLAGAGETQYF.